Sequencing of this T cell receptor (beta chain) was carried out in a study of resident and recirculating memory T cells in vitiligo. Study information: Epidermis came from shave biopsies of lesional and nonlesional sites, plus PBMCs. Study findings and constraints: Vitiligo lesions lacked a unique dominant clone, and clonality varied.

Stable vitiligo meant no lesion change over the previous 6 months. Patients had received no treatment within the previous three months. Trimming left V 4 bases short and J 0 bases short, with 12 bases between. The CDR3 sequence is 16 residues long. In germline, CDR1 is MNHNS, CDR2 SASEGT. The repertoire was sequenced with immunoSEQ multiplex PCR; TCRdb's copy has only in-frame clones and lacks some. The sample has tens of thousands of clones, approximately 90% seen once. Of note for this clone: The antigen is unknown.

This chain links TRBV6-1 with TRBJ1-4; no definite D call. The receptor was isolated from a male donor with vitiligo. The sequenced material came from blood. The CDR3 region has the DNA TGTGCCAGCAGTGCTCGCTACGGAGCAACTAATGAAAAACTGTTTTTT. Translation gives CASSARYGATNEKLFF.